The present TCR beta chain was sequenced within a study of Tregs in tolerant kidney transplant recipients (dated by TCRdb to between 2017 and 2020). For context, the study as a whole: Before combined kidney and bone marrow transplantation, this study identified donor-specific regulatory T cells using TCRbeta sequencing and then followed those same cells after transplant.

The research as a whole found: For some patients the PCR primers changed over time, which made it impossible to compare the samples from those patients at the nucleotide level. The study was limited by small patient numbers, and the findings need validation in larger populations and under other immunosuppression protocols. Biological reproducibility was not directly addressed, though technical replication error appeared minimal. Donor-specific Treg expansion was found to exceed global Treg expansion in tolerant patients, suggesting antigen-driven rather than nonspecific expansion. Expanding Tregs with activated donor B cells appeared to identify the most biologically relevant and donor-specific TCRbeta repertoire.

The CDR3 numbers 15 residues from cysteine through phenylalanine. Of all the DNA, just the CDR3 is kept, 45 bases in frame from base 1. The V and J ends are trimmed by 5 bases and 4 bases, leaving 17 bases between them. CDR1 and CDR2 (SGHNT, YENEEA) derive from the germline V gene. Transplants used related donors with nonmyeloablative bone marrow transplantation; mixed chimerism was transient in the human trials. Thawed PBMCs were FACS-sorted into unstimulated Tregs (CD4+CD25+CD127-), CD4+ non-Tregs (CD4+CD25-), CD4 cells and CD8 cells. The patients were a few recipients of combined kidney and bone marrow transplants from the ITN036ST trial, and samples were available only from these trial subjects. Healthy control blood was processed to PBMCs with a Ficoll density gradient and then cryopreserved, whereas patient PBMCs were collected both before and after transplant. For TCRbeta CDR3 sequencing, genomic DNA from the sorted cells was extracted using the QIAGEN DNeasy Blood and Tissue Kit. High-throughput TCRbeta CDR3 sequencing, including PCR amplification with bias correction and internal controls, was performed commercially through immunoSEQ. The original methods were these. A unique productive TCRbeta sequence was defined by the CDR3 nucleotide sequence when primers matched, and otherwise by the CDR3 amino acid sequence together with the Vbeta and Jbeta genes. Sorting error was corrected by removing sequences shared between sorted populations at a frequency ratio of 2:1 or less, and the remaining shared sequences were assigned to the higher population. A sequence was defined as donor-reactive if the sequence was expanded at least 5-fold in CFSE-low cells compared with unstimulated cells and had a frequency of at least 0.01% in CFSE-low cells. Jensen-Shannon divergence, calculated on the top 100 TCRbeta sequences ranked by frequency, was used to quantify repertoire divergence. For any sample with multiple sequencing runs, sorting error was corrected in each run separately before the runs were pooled. TCRdb's version of the immuneACCESS table is confined to in-frame rearrangements and falls short of the full clone set. An unresolved V gene accounts for under half of the shortfall where checked; the remainder is of unknown origin. V and J calls and clone size follow that table, whereas D and trimming were derived from the DNA. In all, the sample holds 50,000 or so clones, and roughly 87% of those were seen once. 15% to 18% of the sample is in the top ten clones.

Comments on this clone: The target of this receptor is not known. The input lacks base qualities; no much larger clone sits a single base away.

The source was CD8+ T cells from blood (PBMCs), collected 12 months after the transplant. The origin of this receptor is a human patient who received a combined kidney and bone marrow transplant. Once a transplant has taken place, some T cells may be donor derived. The chain couples TRBV11-3 to TRBJ2-5; the best D guess is TRBD1, with 6 bases matching. The DNA reads TGTGCCAGCAGCCCGGACAGCCAACCAATAGAGACCCAGTACTTC. It codes for CASSPDSQPIETQYF. This CDR3, with the reference TRBV11-3 and TRBJ2-5 proteins standing in past its ends, gives the full variable domain EAGVVQSPRYKIIEKKQPVAFWCNPISGHNTLYWYLQNLGQGPELLIRYENEEAVDDSQLPKDRFSAERLKGVDSTLKIQPAELGDSAVYLCASSPDSQPIETQYFGPGTRLLVL.